This paragraph reports one T cell receptor (beta chain). This entry comes from a study of T cell responses to AZD1222 COVID-19 vaccine. Sequencing used immunoSEQ multiplex PCR; TCRdb keeps in-frame clones, though not all of them. Seen here are about 130,000 clones, about 91% observed once, and the top ten hold approximately 2.5%. The starting material was peripheral blood, obtained on day 0 of AZD1222 vaccination. The TCR comes from an adult in good health.

CDR3 bases: TGTGCCGTAAAGGGACAGGTCCACGAGACCCAGTACTTC. Residues: CAVKGQVHETQYF. The V call is TRBV13, the J call TRBJ2-5; 8 nucleotides agree with TRBD1. The J segment lost 5 bases and the V segment lost 11 bases, leaving 10 bases of the junction unmatched. This CDR3 has 13 residues. Germline lookup yields CDR1 PRHDT and CDR2 FYEKMQ (reference sequence).